What follows are 23 T cell receptor beta chains derived from one specimen sequenced in a study of blood T cell repertoires in COVID-19. Clones were read by immunoSEQ multiplex PCR, and TCRdb kept only the in-frame ones, dropping some. The data hold 100,000 or so clones, with 75% to 85% observed a single time. The specimen sequenced was peripheral blood. These receptors came from a human donor in a cohort sampled during active COVID-19.

The rearrangement joins TRBV11-2 to TRBJ2-7; possible D gene TRBD2, 5 bases. V shed 5 bases and J shed 0 bases, with 14 bases lying between them. Germline V gene data show CDR1 as SGHAT and CDR2 as FQNNGV. This CDR3 has 15 residues. CDR3 sequence (DNA): TGTGCCAGCAGCCTTATCGGACTGATCTCCTACGAGCAGTACTTC. Translated: CASSLIGLISYEQYF.

The gene calls are TRBV2 and TRBJ2-2; 7 bases match TRBD2. Trimming removed 8 bases from V and 4 bases from J; junction bases left unmatched: 7. Germline lookup yields CDR1 SNHLY and CDR2 FYNNEI. The CDR3 covers 14 residues. The CDR3 region is CASGEGEATGELFF. The CDR3 DNA reads as TGTGCCAGCGGGGAGGGCGAGGCCACCGGGGAGCTGTTTTTT.

The chain has TRBV5-1 and TRBJ1-2; 7 positions agree with TRBD1. The CDR3 totals 19 residues. The V segment lost 2 bases and the J segment 7 bases; nucleotides outside the gene matches: 23. Germline CDR1 and CDR2: SGHRS and YFSETQ. CDR3 amino acids: CASSFSIGRQGPSRAGYTF. CDR3 nucleotide sequence: TGCGCCAGCAGCTTTTCTATAGGGAGACAGGGCCCCTCGCGGGCTGGCTACACCTTC.

The chain links TRBV18 to TRBJ2-7; maybe TRBD2 (6 bases). The CDR3 length is 15 residues. Trimming shortened V by 4 bases and J by 0 bases, and 13 bases separated the two germline ends. Looked up from germline, CDR1 is KGHSH and CDR2 is LQKENI. CDR3 coding DNA: TGTGCCAGCTCACAATACCGGGACTTCTCCTACGAGCAGTACTTC. Amino acid sequence: CASSQYRDFSYEQYF.

The chain links TRBV11-2 to TRBJ2-1, with D tentatively TRBD2 (5 bases). The V gene's germline CDR1 is SGHAT and CDR2 FQNNGV. V was cut by 3 bases and J by 0 bases, with 15 bases left in between. This CDR3 comprises 17 residues. This CDR3 reads CASSFLGLRSSYNEQFF. The CDR3 region has the DNA TGTGCCAGCAGCTTCCTAGGACTGAGGAGCTCCTACAATGAGCAGTTCTTC. Full variable domain (remainder filled in from reference TRBV11-2 and TRBJ2-1): EAGVAQSPRYKIIEKRQSVAFWCNPISGHATLYWYQQILGQGPKLLIQFQNNGVVDDSQLPKDRFSAERLKGVDSTLKIQPAKLEDSAVYLCASSFLGLRSSYNEQFFGPGTRLTVL.

The rearrangement links TRBV6-5 to TRBJ1-3; 8 bases line up with TRBD1. The CDR3 has 13 amino acids. V was clipped by 6 bases and J by 2 bases; unmatched bases: 0. Germline V lookup: CDR1 MNHEY, CDR2 SVGAGI. The CDR3 DNA is TGTGCCAGCAGACAGGGGGCTGGAAACACCATATATTTT. This encodes CASRQGAGNTIYF.

This clone showed up just a few times. V gene TRBV18 combines with J gene TRBJ2-7; the D gene is possibly TRBD2 (6 bases). The germline CDR1 and CDR2 sequences are KGHSH and LQKENI. The CDR3 is 13 amino acids. The germline V and J ends were trimmed by 4 bases and 4 bases, with 11 bases remaining between them. The CDR3 DNA is TGTGCCAGCTCACGAGGGACTTTTTACGAGCAGTACTTC. This translates into CASSRGTFYEQYF. Full variable domain (missing parts from reference TRBV18 and TRBJ2-7): NAGVMQNPRHLVRRRGQEARLRCSPMKGHSHVYWYRQLPEEGLKFMVYLQKENIIDESGMPKERFSAEFPKEGPSILRIQQVVRGDSAAYFCASSRGTFYEQYFGPGTRLTVT.

In its sample, this clone was seen a few times. The rearrangement joins TRBV19 to TRBJ2-1; 8 positions match TRBD2. CDR1 is LNHDA and CDR2 is SQIVND in the germline V gene (reference sequence). The CDR3 has 15 amino acids. After removal of 5 bases from V and 7 bases from J, the junction contained 10 bases not matched to a gene. The CDR3 DNA sequence: TGTGCCAGTAGTGGAAAGCGGGGGATAGGGAATGAGCAGTTCTTC. Residues: CASSGKRGIGNEQFF.

The CDR3 DNA sequence: TGTGCCAGCAGTTTGGCTCAGGAGCAGTACTTC. Its translation: CASSLAQEQYF. The rearrangement links TRBV28 to TRBJ2-7, with D hard to call. Germline V CDR1 and CDR2: MDHEN, SYDVKM. V lost 3 bases, J lost 7 bases, and 7 bases lay in between. There are 11 residues in the CDR3.

The chain has TRBV6-5 and TRBJ2-2; no firm D call. Trimming left V 7 bases short and J 7 bases short, with 16 bases between. The CDR3 totals 14 residues. CDR1 MNHEY and CDR2 SVGAGI come from the germline V gene. This chain's CDR3 is CASTITLTGGELFF. The CDR3 DNA reads as TGTGCCAGCACCATAACCCTCACCGGCGGGGAGCTGTTTTTT.

This clone was counted a few times. The V call is TRBV18, the J call TRBJ2-4; TRBD2 might be the D (6 bases). Trimming shortened V by 6 bases and J by 8 bases, and 20 bases separated the two germline ends. CDR3 length: 15 amino acids. Germline V CDR1 and CDR2: KGHSH, LQKENI. The CDR3 DNA reads as TGTGCCAGCTCCCCCCTGGCGGGGATGGGCGACATTCAGTACTTC. Residues: CASSPLAGMGDIQYF.

The chain is built from TRBV30 and TRBJ1-6, with 8 bases matching TRBD1. CDR1 is GTSNPN, CDR2 SVGIG, per germline (reference sequence). The CDR3 runs to 13 residues. V gave up 4 bases and J gave up 9 bases; unmatched junction bases: 5. In DNA form, the CDR3 reads TGTGCCTGGACAAGACAGGGGAGTTCACCCCTCCACTTT. This sequence encodes CAWTRQGSSPLHF.

The chain employs TRBV18 and TRBJ1-6; 9 nucleotides agree with TRBD1. The CDR3 length is 15 residues. Germline V CDR1 and CDR2: KGHSH, LQKENI. The ends lost 6 bases at V and 10 bases at J; junction bases unmatched: 10. The CDR3 region has the DNA TGTGCCAGCTCCATATGGACAGGGGAGGGATCACCCCTCCACTTT. Its protein is CASSIWTGEGSPLHF.

The chain has TRBV6-2 or TRBV6-3 and TRBJ2-5; D is uncertain. The CDR3 is made up of 11 amino acids. The V gene's germline CDR1 is MNHEY and CDR2 SVGEGT. V lost 3 bases, J lost 9 bases, and 8 bases lay in between. The CDR3 DNA reads TGTGCCAGCAGTTATGTTGAGGCCCAGTACTTC. It yields the protein CASSYVEAQYF.

This chain joins TRBV5-1 and TRBJ1-1; 9 positions agree with TRBD1. Losses at the gene ends were 3 bases for V and 4 bases for J; bases not matched to a gene: 4. CDR1 and CDR2 (germline): SGHRS, YFSETQ. The CDR3 covers 14 residues. CDR3 in DNA: TGCGCCAGCAGCTCACGGACAGGGGCCACTGAAGCTTTCTTT. This translates into CASSSRTGATEAFF.

This rearrangement joins TRBV29-1 to TRBJ2-7, with 9 nucleotides matching TRBD1. V dropped 2 bases and J dropped 2; count of bases not matched to a gene: 4. The V gene's germline CDR1 is SQVTM and CDR2 ANQGSEA. This CDR3 has 14 residues. The DNA for the CDR3 is TGCAGCGTTGAAAGACAGGGGGTACCCTACGAGCAGTACTTC. It specifies CSVERQGVPYEQYF.

This clone showed up just once. The chain combines TRBV18 with TRBJ2-5; D is unclear. The CDR3 is 13 residues long. The V gene lost 4 bases and the J gene lost 2 bases, with 8 bases spanning the gap. Per the germline V gene, CDR1 is KGHSH and CDR2 is LQKENI. This chain's CDR3 is CASSLSLQETQYF. In DNA form, the CDR3 reads TGTGCCAGCTCACTTTCTCTTCAAGAGACCCAGTACTTC.

This clone was counted between two and nine times. This CDR3 reads CASSLTPQGGYGYTF. The CDR3 DNA reads as TGTGCCAGCAGCCTAACTCCACAGGGGGGTTATGGCTACACCTTC. The genes are TRBV7-2 and TRBJ1-2; 8 bases fit TRBD1. This CDR3 is 15 amino acids long. Germline V gene sequence: CDR1 SGHTA, CDR2 FQGNSA. V was pared by 5 bases and J by 5 bases, with 10 bases of the junction left unmatched.

This clone showed up just a few times. The chain couples TRBV25-1 to TRBJ2-1; D is undetermined. Trimming took off 3 bases at V and 10 bases at J, with 4 bases between the two ends. The CDR3 length is 10 residues. CDR1 MGHDK and CDR2 SYGVNS come from the germline V gene. Here the CDR3 DNA reads TGTGCCAGCAGTGACCGGGAGCAGTTCTTC. As protein: CASSDREQFF.

CDR3 residues: CASSSSGQQQPQHF. The CDR3 DNA is TGTGCCAGCAGCTCTAGTGGACAGCAACAGCCCCAGCATTTT. The chain employs TRBV7-9 and TRBJ1-5, with a weak D call TRBD1 (6 bases). The CDR3 totals 14 residues. V shed 4 bases and J shed 7 bases, with 14 bases lying between them. Germline V lookup: CDR1 SEHNR, CDR2 FQNEAQ (reference sequence).

This clone was picked up many times. V and J are TRBV12-3 or TRBV12-4 and TRBJ2-1; perhaps TRBD1 as D (5 bases). CDR3 length equals 13 residues. V lost 6 bases and J 10 bases, leaving 16 bases between the germline ends. The CDR3 nucleotides are TGTGCCAGCAGCTCCGGACATCAGGCCGAGCAGTTCTTC. Its protein is CASSSGHQAEQFF.

The V gene is TRBV3-1 (or the pseudogene TRBV3-2), the J gene TRBJ1-1; D might be TRBD1 (5 bases). CDR1 and CDR2 (germline): LGHDT, YNNKEL (reference sequence). The CDR3 is 14 residues long. V lost 0 bases, J lost 4 bases, and 9 bases lay in between. The CDR3 loop reads CASSQDRGGTEAFF. CDR3 in DNA: TGTGCCAGCAGCCAAGATCGGGGGGGCACTGAAGCTTTCTTT.

This chain joins TRBV27 and TRBJ2-2, with 9 bases matching TRBD1. Germline loops: CDR1 MNHEY, CDR2 SMNVEV (reference sequence). This CDR3 is 15 amino acids long. V dropped 6 bases and J dropped 7; count of bases not matched to a gene: 9. The CDR3 DNA reads TGTGCCAGCAGGTATAGAGGACAGGGGTTCGGGGAGCTGTTTTTT. It yields the protein CASRYRGQGFGELFF.